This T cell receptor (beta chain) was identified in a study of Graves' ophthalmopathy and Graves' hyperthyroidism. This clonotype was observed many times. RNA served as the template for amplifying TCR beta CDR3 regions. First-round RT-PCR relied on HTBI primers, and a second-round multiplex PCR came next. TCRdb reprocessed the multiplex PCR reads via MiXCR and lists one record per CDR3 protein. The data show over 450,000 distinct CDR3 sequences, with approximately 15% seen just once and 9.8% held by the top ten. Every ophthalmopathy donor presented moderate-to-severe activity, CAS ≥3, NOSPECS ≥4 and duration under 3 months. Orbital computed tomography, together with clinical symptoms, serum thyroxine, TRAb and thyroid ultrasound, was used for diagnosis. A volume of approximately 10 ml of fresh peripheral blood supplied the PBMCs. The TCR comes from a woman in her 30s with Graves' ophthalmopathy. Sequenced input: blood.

The CDR3 here is CSARSISSDSLTEQYF. The CDR3 bases are TGCAGTGCTAGATCGATTTCCTCGGACAGTCTGACCGAGCAGTACTTC. The chain has TRBV20-1 and TRBJ2-7; a possible D gene is TRBD1 (6 bases). The CDR3 length is 16 residues. Deletions cut 2 bases from V and 6 bases from J, with 23 bases between. Looked up from germline, CDR1 is DFQATT and CDR2 is SNEGSKA (reference sequence).